The 24 T cell receptor beta chains listed next were all sequenced from one sample in a study of blood T cell repertoires in COVID-19. Repertoires were generated with immunoSEQ multiplex PCR, while TCRdb's copy carries only in-frame clones and drops some. In the table there are 130,000 to 150,000 clones, 60% to 85% of which are singletons. The material sequenced was peripheral blood. Receptors were obtained from a woman between 55 and 75 years old with acute or convalescent COVID-19.

V usage is TRBV6-5 and J usage is TRBJ1-5; maybe TRBD1 (6 bases). Per germline, CDR1 MNHEY and CDR2 SVGAGI. The CDR3 runs 14 residues. Between the trimmed V and J ends, which lost 6 bases and 4 bases, there was a span of 13 bases. CDR3 coding DNA: TGTGCCAGCAGACAGGGTCCCCTTAATCAGCCCCAGCATTTT. It is translated as CASRQGPLNQPQHF.

This chain joins TRBV19 and TRBJ2-2; 10 bases match TRBD2. Looked up from germline, CDR1 is LNHDA and CDR2 is SQIVND (reference sequence). The CDR3 spans 14 residues. Losses at the gene ends were 6 bases for V and 7 bases for J; bases not matched to a gene: 5. The CDR3 spells CASSLAGAIGELFF. DNA of the CDR3: TGTGCCAGTAGCCTAGCGGGAGCTATCGGGGAGCTGTTTTTT.

This sequence joins TRBV28 and TRBJ1-6; TRBD1 is a possible D gene (5 bases). Germline V gene lookup returns CDR1 MDHEN and CDR2 SYDVKM. CDR3 length: 17 amino acids. The V and J ends lost 5 bases and 9 bases respectively, with 23 bases between them. The CDR3 region has the DNA TGTGCCAGCAGTCTCGGTAAAGGGGCTACTGGAATTTCACCCCTCCACTTT. Residues: CASSLGKGATGISPLHF.

V and J are TRBV28 and TRBJ1-2, with 8 bases aligning to TRBD1. V trimming: 6 bases; J trimming: 8 bases; junction bases outside the gene matches: 8. CDR3 length: 13 residues. Per germline, CDR1 MDHEN and CDR2 SYDVKM. The DNA of the CDR3 is TGTGCCAGCAGAGTGACAGGGGCGCGCGGCTACACCTTC. Residues: CASRVTGARGYTF.

V and J are TRBV3-1 (or the pseudogene TRBV3-2) and TRBJ1-2; weak D call: TRBD1 (6 bases). CDR1 and CDR2 (germline): LGHDT, YNNKEL (reference sequence). The CDR3 totals 13 residues. V lost 3 bases to trimming and J lost 7 bases, with 12 bases between them. This CDR3 reads CASSQKQGSGYTF. CDR3 nucleotides: TGTGCCAGCAGCCAGAAACAGGGCTCTGGCTACACCTTC.

This clone was observed once. V gene TRBV4-2 combines with J gene TRBJ2-3; D is perhaps TRBD2 (6 bases). The CDR3 is 17 residues long. Germline V gives CDR1 LGHNA, CDR2 YNFKEQ. V gave up 0 bases and J gave up 2 bases, with 15 bases separating them. CDR3 sequence (DNA): TGTGCCAGCAGCCAAGATTCCGGGGGTAGCGACACAGATACGCAGTATTTT. This encodes CASSQDSGGSDTDTQYF.

This chain uses TRBV7-9 with TRBJ2-1, with D possibly being TRBD2 (5 bases). The CDR3 spans 16 residues. Trimming left V 7 bases short and J 0 bases short, with 16 bases between. Germline V gene sequence: CDR1 SEHNR, CDR2 FQNEAQ (reference sequence). CDR3 amino acids: CASTTTRVSSYNEQFF. The CDR3 DNA is TGTGCCAGCACCACAACTAGGGTGAGCTCCTACAATGAGCAGTTCTTC. The full variable domain, in which reference TRBV7-9 and TRBJ2-1 provide the parts outside the CDR3, is DTGVSQNPRHKITKRGQNVTFRCDPISEHNRLYWYRQTLGQGPEFLTYFQNEAQLEKSRLLSDRFSAERPKGSFSTLEIQRTEQGDSAMYLCASTTTRVSSYNEQFFGPGTRLTVL.

This sequence joins TRBV7-9 and TRBJ1-2; no clear D. Germline V CDR1 and CDR2: SEHNR, FQNEAQ (reference sequence). The CDR3 spans 16 residues. Trimming left V 1 base short and J 4 bases short, with 16 bases between. CDR3 in DNA: TGTGCCAGCAGCTTAGAGGGATCCTGGCGGGCCTATGGCTACACCTTC. This encodes CASSLEGSWRAYGYTF.

The chain links TRBV4-1 to TRBJ1-1, with D perhaps matching TRBD1 (6 bases). This CDR3 has 19 residues. V was pared by 0 bases and J by 3 bases, with 23 bases between. The V gene's germline CDR1 is MGHRA and CDR2 YSYEKL. CDR3 sequence (DNA): TGCGCCAGCAGCCAAGAGTTAGGGGGGGCCCAGGGGTTTCACACTGAAGCTTTCTTT. Protein product: CASSQELGGAQGFHTEAFF.

The chain links TRBV7-3 to TRBJ2-5, with 10 bases identical to TRBD2. J gave up 5 bases and V 5 bases, and 8 bases lay outside the gene matches. The V gene's germline CDR1 is SGHTA and CDR2 FQGTGA. This CDR3 has 15 amino acids. This CDR3 is CASSLSGRLGETQYF. The CDR3, as DNA: TGTGCCAGCAGCCTTAGCGGGAGGCTGGGGGAGACCCAGTACTTC. Full variable domain (missing parts from reference TRBV7-3 and TRBJ2-5): GAGVSQTPSNKVTEKGKYVELRCDPISGHTALYWYRQSLGQGPEFLIYFQGTGAADDSGLPNDRFFAVRPEGSVSTLKIQRTERGDSAVYLCASSLSGRLGETQYFGPGTRLLVL.

The rearrangement links TRBV18 to TRBJ1-1, with D tentatively TRBD1 (5 bases). With 3 bases removed from V and 0 bases from J, the gap between germline ends came to 11 bases. Per germline, CDR1 KGHSH and CDR2 LQKENI. This CDR3 is 15 amino acids long. The CDR3: CASSPAKGMNTEAFF. The CDR3, as DNA: TGTGCCAGCTCACCCGCGAAGGGGATGAACACTGAAGCTTTCTTT.

J is TRBJ2-2 and V is TRBV5-1, with D perhaps matching TRBD1 (7 bases). Germline loops: CDR1 SGHRS, CDR2 YFSETQ. The CDR3 covers 15 residues. The V gene lost 2 bases and the J gene lost 4 bases, with 12 bases spanning the gap. CDR3 nucleotide sequence: TGCGCCAGCAGCTTAGTTCAGGGGGGCACCGGGGAGCTGTTTTTT. Its protein is CASSLVQGGTGELFF.

The chain uses TRBV20-1 and TRBJ1-5; tentatively, D is TRBD1 (5 bases). The V gene's germline CDR1 is DFQATT and CDR2 SNEGSKA (reference sequence). Trimming stripped 3 bases from V and 3 bases from J, with 12 bases between. The CDR3 consists of 14 residues. The CDR3 bases are TGCAGTGCTAGTAAACAGGTTAACAATCAGCCCCAGCATTTT. Protein: CSASKQVNNQPQHF.

This clone was seen a few times. V is TRBV10-1 and J is TRBJ2-1; 10 bases are a match to TRBD2. Germline V gene data show CDR1 as WNHNN and CDR2 as SYGVQD (reference sequence). There are 15 residues in the CDR3. V shed 4 bases, J shed 4 bases, and the junction held 4 bases outside the gene matches. The DNA for the CDR3 is TGCGCCAGCAGTGGAGCGGGAGGGATTTACAATGAGCAGTTCTTC. It specifies CASSGAGGIYNEQFF.

CDR3 DNA: TGTGCCAGCAGCCAAGAGATCCAGCGGGATGAGCAGTTCTTC. Translated, it gives CASSQEIQRDEQFF. The chain employs TRBV3-1 (or the pseudogene TRBV3-2) and TRBJ2-1; the D gene is possibly TRBD2 (6 bases). Trimming removed 0 bases at V and 8 bases at J, with 11 bases between. CDR3 size: 14 residues. Germline-derived CDR1 and CDR2 are LGHDT and YNNKEL (reference sequence).

V gene TRBV27 combines with J gene TRBJ2-5; the match to TRBD1 covers 9 bases. The V gene end was trimmed by 6 bases and the J gene end by 2 bases; junction bases not matched to a gene: 13. This CDR3 has 17 amino acids. From germline, CDR1 is MNHEY and CDR2 SMNVEV (reference sequence). In nucleotides, the CDR3 is TGTGCCAGCAGACGACAGGGGGTCTTGGGCAAGCAAGAGACCCAGTACTTC. Its protein product is CASRRQGVLGKQETQYF.

The V gene is TRBV7-3, the J gene TRBJ2-1, with TRBD2 matching over 8 bases. Germline V gene lookup returns CDR1 SGHTA and CDR2 FQGTGA. The CDR3 extends over 15 amino acids. The junction had 7 bases not matched to a gene; V was cut back by 5 bases and J by 4 bases. The CDR3 region has the DNA TGTGCCAGCAGCCCAACTAGCGGAATATACAATGAGCAGTTCTTC. This gives the protein CASSPTSGIYNEQFF.

The chain couples TRBV5-1 to TRBJ1-2; no definite D call. CDR1 is SGHRS, CDR2 YFSETQ, per germline. The germline V and J ends were trimmed by 0 bases and 0 bases, with 9 bases remaining between them. This CDR3 is 15 amino acids long. CDR3: CASSLASVANYGYTF. CDR3 sequence (DNA): TGCGCCAGCAGCTTGGCTAGCGTAGCTAACTATGGCTACACCTTC.

This chain uses TRBV5-1 with TRBJ2-7; weak D call: TRBD2 (5 bases). CDR3 length: 15 amino acids. Trimming took 4 bases from V and 4 from J, leaving 18 bases between them. Germline lookup yields CDR1 SGHRS and CDR2 YFSETQ. The CDR3 region is CASSPEATRNYEQYF. The DNA of the CDR3 is TGCGCCAGCAGCCCGGAGGCCACCCGGAATTACGAGCAGTACTTC.

The chain recombines TRBV19 with TRBJ2-1; TRBD1 matches at 11 bases. The CDR3 contains 14 residues. J was trimmed by 8 bases and V by 7 bases; bases with no gene match: 7. Germline CDR1 and CDR2: LNHDA and SQIVND (reference sequence). The CDR3 DNA is TGTGCCAGTACTGCGGGGACAGGGGGTTATGAGCAGTTCTTC. Residues: CASTAGTGGYEQFF.

This rearrangement joins TRBV5-1 to TRBJ2-3; 7 bases fit TRBD2. Germline-derived CDR1 and CDR2 are SGHRS and YFSETQ. There are 15 residues in the CDR3. V lost 4 bases to trimming and J lost 0 bases; unmatched junction nucleotides: 5. In DNA, the CDR3 is TGCGCCAGCAGCCAAAGCGGGATCAGCACAGATACGCAGTATTTT. Translating gives CASSQSGISTDTQYF.

The J gene is TRBJ2-7, the V gene TRBV27; D might be TRBD2 (5 bases). The germline V gene encodes CDR1 MNHEY and CDR2 SMNVEV (reference sequence). V lost 1 base to trimming and J lost 1 base, with 14 bases between them. The CDR3 runs 16 residues. This chain's CDR3 is CASSLYTDSLSYEQYF. The DNA for the CDR3 is TGTGCCAGCAGTTTATATACGGACTCCCTATCCTACGAGCAGTACTTC.

This chain links TRBV3-1 (or the pseudogene TRBV3-2) with TRBJ1-2; TRBD1 aligns across 10 bases. The CDR3 is made up of 14 amino acids. Trimming took 2 bases from V and 7 from J; bases not matched to a gene: 4. Germline CDR1 and CDR2: LGHDT and YNNKEL (reference sequence). The CDR3 is CASSQRGQGFGYTF. CDR3 nucleotides: TGTGCCAGCAGCCAACGGGGACAGGGGTTTGGCTACACCTTC.

This chain links TRBV30 with TRBJ1-1, with D possibly TRBD1 on 6 matching bases. This CDR3 comprises 15 residues. The germline CDR1 and CDR2 sequences are GTSNPN and SVGIG (reference sequence). With 0 bases removed from V and 5 bases from J, the gap between germline ends came to 16 bases. CDR3 bases: TGTGCCTGGAGTGTACGTTTGGCAGGGGTGACTGAAGCTTTCTTT. This encodes CAWSVRLAGVTEAFF.